Following are 23 T cell receptor beta chains from one sample sequenced in a study of T-cell reconstitution after alpha-beta-depleted transplantation in children. For TCRbeta, the library was prepared with unique molecular identifiers. TCRdb independently ran MiXCR on the PCR reads; one entry per CDR3 protein. Of under 250,000 distinct CDR3 sequences in the sample, more than 20% were seen once. The specimen was PBMCs, mostly from graft donor cells, collected 360 days after TCRalphabeta/CD19-depleted stem cell transplant. The origin of the receptors is a female patient between 2 and 10 years old who had a stem cell transplant for congenital amegakaryocytic thrombocytopenia, so the T cells may come from the graft donor.

The chain carries TRBV6-1 and TRBJ2-1; 9 nucleotides match TRBD2. The CDR3 totals 16 residues. Losses at the gene ends were 7 bases for V and 6 bases for J; bases not matched to a gene: 13. The V gene's germline CDR1 is MNHNS and CDR2 SASEGT. The CDR3 bases are TGTGCCAGCACTACAGGCGGGGGGGCCAGATTCAATGAGCAGTTCTTC. Translation gives CASTTGGGARFNEQFF.

This clonotype was counted only a few times. The DNA of the CDR3 is TGTGCCAGCACCTTGGGACAGGGGGTATTCTTTGGGAAAACTAATGAAAAACTGTTTTTT. Its translation is CASTLGQGVFFGKTNEKLFF. The chain couples TRBV12-3 or TRBV12-4 to TRBJ1-4; 11 bases fit TRBD1. This CDR3 comprises 20 residues. The V and J ends lost 7 bases and 1 base, in that order; junction bases with no gene match: 17.

Only a few counts were recorded for this clonotype. The CDR3 here is CASSELGEWGEAFF. The CDR3 nucleotides are TGCGCCAGCAGTGAGCTGGGCGAATGGGGTGAAGCTTTCTTT. The V gene is TRBV10-2, the J gene TRBJ1-1, with D unresolved. V lost 2 bases and J lost 7, with 14 bases in between. The CDR3 loop spans 14 amino acids. Germline values: CDR1 WSHSY, CDR2 SAAADI.

This rearrangement joins TRBV28 to TRBJ2-3; a weak D match, TRBD1 (6 bases). The CDR3 covers 16 residues. Germline V gene sequence: CDR1 MDHEN, CDR2 SYDVKM. Between the trimmed V and J ends, which lost 9 bases and 2 bases, there was a span of 21 bases. Here the CDR3 reads CASSPPHRDTTDTQYF. The CDR3 region has the DNA TGTGCCAGTTCTCCACCCCACAGGGATACCACAGATACGCAGTATTTT.

Regarding this clonotype: This could be a read error, since a much larger clone is one nucleotide away. V is TRBV12-3 or TRBV12-4 and J is TRBJ2-1; D may be TRBD2 (6 bases). CDR3 size: 16 residues. V was shortened by 6 bases and J by 5 bases, with 20 bases between the two germline ends. The CDR3 protein is CASSLLGGTLNNEQFF. The CDR3 nucleotides are TGTGCCAGCAGCCTGCTAGGAGGGACCCTTAACAATGAGCAGTTCTTC.

This clonotype showed up just a few times. The chain joins TRBV5-1 to TRBJ2-3, with D possibly being TRBD1 (5 bases). The V gene's germline CDR1 is SGHRS and CDR2 YFSETQ. V was pared by 6 bases and J by 3 bases, with 11 bases between. CDR3 size: 13 residues. The CDR3 sequence is CASKGNLTDTQYF. The CDR3 DNA sequence: TGCGCCAGCAAGGGGAACCTGACAGATACGCAGTATTTT.

This chain links TRBV6-2 or TRBV6-3 with TRBJ2-3; D gene unclear. This CDR3 is built from 17 residues. Between the trimmed V and J ends, which lost 0 bases and 1 base, there was a span of 14 bases. The germline gives CDR1 MNHEY, CDR2 SVGEGT. This CDR3 is CASSYSTRGPRTDTQYF. CDR3 in DNA: TGTGCCAGCAGTTACTCGACTCGCGGACCCCGCACAGATACGCAGTATTTT.

The V gene is TRBV5-1, the J gene TRBJ2-7; 8 nucleotides match TRBD1. Germline V lookup: CDR1 SGHRS, CDR2 YFSETQ. V was clipped by 5 bases and J by 5 bases; unmatched bases: 6. The CDR3 spans 13 residues. The CDR3 here is CASRVETGDEQYF. The CDR3 DNA reads as TGCGCCAGCAGGGTGGAGACAGGGGACGAGCAGTACTTC.

This rearrangement joins TRBV2 to TRBJ1-5, with no clear D. CDR1 SNHLY and CDR2 FYNNEI come from the germline V gene. V lost 1 base to trimming and J lost 0 bases, with 7 bases between them. This CDR3 is built from 15 residues. CDR3 region: CASSEGVDSNQPQHF. CDR3 DNA sequence: TGTGCCAGCAGTGAAGGGGTGGATAGCAATCAGCCCCAGCATTTT.

This clonotype was seen more than once but under ten times. The CDR3 DNA reads as TGTGCCAGCAGCCCGCTAGAGCCCGGGGAGCTGTTTTTT. Protein sequence: CASSPLEPGELFF. The chain uses TRBV3-1 and TRBJ2-2; D ambiguous. The V and J ends lost 4 bases and 6 bases respectively, with 9 bases between them. The CDR3 spans 13 residues. CDR1 is LGHDT and CDR2 is YNNKEL in the germline V gene (reference sequence). The full variable domain, its missing parts supplied by reference TRBV3-1 and TRBJ2-2, is DTAVSQTPKYLVTQMGNDKSIKCEQNLGHDTMYWYKQDSKKFLKIMFSYNNKELIINETVPNRFSPKSPDKAHLNLHINSLELGDSAVYFCASSPLEPGELFFGEGSRLTVL.

The table lists this clonotype with a few counts. V and J are TRBV20-1 and TRBJ1-5, with 7 nucleotides matching TRBD1. The trim removed 5 bases at V and 0 bases at J, leaving 4 bases unmatched. The CDR3 is made up of 14 amino acids. CDR1 and CDR2 (germline): DFQATT, SNEGSKA (reference sequence). As DNA, the CDR3 is TGCAGTGCTCCGACAGGGACTAGCAATCAGCCCCAGCATTTT. Its translation: CSAPTGTSNQPQHF.

This clonotype was recorded at least ten times. This chain joins TRBV21-1 and TRBJ1-4; the table's D gene call, TRBD1, was not cross checked with the DNA. TRBV21-1 is an annotated pseudogene. There are 12 residues in the CDR3. CDR3 coding DNA: TGTGCCAGCAGCAGGGGGGTAGAAAAACTGTTTTTT. Translated, it gives CASSRGVEKLFF.

The chain is built from TRBV20-1 and TRBJ1-3; no clear D gene. Germline V gene sequence: CDR1 DFQATT, CDR2 SNEGSKA (reference sequence). The CDR3 runs to 15 residues. With 5 bases removed from V and 1 base from J, the gap between germline ends came to 15 bases. Here the CDR3 reads CSAVVVGSSGNTIYF. The DNA of the CDR3 is TGCAGTGCTGTGGTTGTGGGATCGTCTGGAAACACCATATATTTT.

The sample holds a few counts of this clonotype. The CDR3 spells CSARSPSGRTDYNNEQFF. CDR3 nucleotides: TGCAGTGCTAGATCCCCTAGCGGGAGGACCGACTATAACAATGAGCAGTTCTTC. The genes are TRBV20-1 and TRBJ2-1; TRBD2 matches 11 bases. Germline V CDR1 and CDR2: DFQATT, SNEGSKA (reference sequence). The CDR3 totals 18 residues. J was trimmed by 5 bases and V by 2 bases; bases with no gene match: 14.

J is TRBJ2-7 and V is TRBV4-1; 11 bases agree with TRBD2. Germline V gives CDR1 MGHRA, CDR2 YSYEKL. V dropped 0 bases and J dropped 0; count of bases not matched to a gene: 13. CDR3 size: 20 residues. CDR3 sequence reads: CASSQDPITSGGDFSYEQYF. The CDR3 DNA reads TGCGCCAGCAGCCAAGACCCCATTACTAGCGGGGGCGACTTCTCCTACGAGCAGTACTTC.

This rearrangement joins TRBV24-1 to TRBJ2-5; no firm D call. The germline CDR1 and CDR2 sequences are KGHDR and SFDVKD. This CDR3 is built from 13 residues. Trimming stripped 4 bases from V and 3 bases from J, with 8 bases between. In DNA form, the CDR3 reads TGTGCCACCAGTGAATCTCAGGAAGAGACCCAGTACTTC. Translated: CATSESQEETQYF.

The chain carries TRBV5-6 and TRBJ2-1, with 8 bases that match TRBD1. Germline CDR1 and CDR2: SGHDT and YYEEEE. Germline trimming cut 4 bases from V and 5 bases from J; bases unmatched to any gene: 11. This CDR3 is built from 16 residues. This chain's CDR3 is CASSPIRDRNNNEQFF. For the CDR3, the DNA is TGTGCCAGCAGCCCGATCCGGGACAGGAATAACAATGAGCAGTTCTTC.

The genes are TRBV12-3 or TRBV12-4 and TRBJ1-1; D gene ambiguous. The CDR3 runs to 14 residues. Trimming left V 0 bases short and J 4 bases short, with 9 bases between. CDR3 nucleotide sequence: TGTGCCAGCAGTTTAGCGATAGGTACCACTGAAGCTTTCTTT. Protein: CASSLAIGTTEAFF.

This clonotype was seen only a few times. The CDR3 bases are TGTGCCAGCAGTTACTCGGGACCCCACAATGAGCAGTTCTTC. Translation gives CASSYSGPHNEQFF. The chain carries TRBV6-2 or TRBV6-3 and TRBJ2-1; D possibly matches TRBD1 or TRBD2 (5 bases each). CDR3 length: 14 amino acids. CDR1 MNHEY and CDR2 SVGEGT come from the germline V gene. V lost 0 bases and J lost 5, with 8 bases in between.

The sample holds a few counts of this clonotype. The V call is TRBV6-1, the J call TRBJ2-3; 7 bases are a match to TRBD1. Trimming took 10 bases from V and 4 from J; bases not matched to a gene: 14. This CDR3 spans 15 amino acids. The germline V gene encodes CDR1 MNHNS and CDR2 SASEGT. CDR3 sequence: CATLCETGSADTQYF. In nucleotides, the CDR3 is TGTGCCACCTTGTGTGAGACAGGGTCCGCAGATACGCAGTATTTT.

This rearrangement joins TRBV3-1 to TRBJ2-1; D is undetermined. Germline CDR1 reads LGHDT; CDR2 reads YNNKEL (reference sequence). The length of the CDR3 is 12 residues. Trimming left V 2 bases short and J 6 bases short, with 5 bases between. CDR3 bases: TGTGCCAGCAGCCAATTGTCCAATGAGCAGTTCTTC. This sequence encodes CASSQLSNEQFF.

J is TRBJ2-1 and V is TRBV7-6; D might be TRBD1 or TRBD2, each matching 5 bases. V was cut by 5 bases and J by 5 bases, with 10 bases left in between. This CDR3 contains 13 residues. Germline V CDR1 and CDR2: SGHVS, FNYEAQ. The CDR3 loop is CASSRGTDNEQFF. Written as DNA, the CDR3 is TGTGCCAGCAGCCGGGGCACAGACAATGAGCAGTTCTTC.

This chain connects TRBV12-3 or TRBV12-4 to TRBJ2-2, with 8 bases aligning to TRBD2. With V trimmed by 3 bases and J by 0 bases, 9 bases remained unmatched. This CDR3 contains 18 residues. Written as DNA, the CDR3 is TGTGCCAGCAGTTTTCTGACTAGCGCGTACGCGAACACCGGGGAGCTGTTTTTT. This encodes CASSFLTSAYANTGELFF.